A selection of T cell receptor beta chains follows, all from one sample in a study of blood T cells in healthy people across ages. In TCRdb, the 5' RACE reads were re-called with MiXCR into one record per CDR3 protein. The data contain around 1.5 million distinct CDR3 sequences, about 32% of them singletons. The specimen sequenced was blood. These TCRs come from a woman in her twenties or thirties in good health. CDR3s include the opening cysteine and the closing phenylalanine or tryptophan. A D gene is named only where the DNA matches it firmly. Not all rows give a size; the values are once, few, many and, for expanded clones, a class.

v_gene	j_gene	len	abundance	d_gene	CDR3nt	CDR3aa
TRBV10-3	TRBJ2-1	15	-	TRBD2	TGTACCAGCGGGACTAGCGGGACCTCCTACAATGAGCAGTTCTTC	CTSGTSGTSYNEQFF
TRBV30	TRBJ2-7	14	few	-	TGTGCCTGGAGGGTTCAGGGGTTGGGTCGGGAGCAGTACTTC	CAWRVQGLGREQYF
TRBV20-1	TRBJ2-1	15	few	-	TGCAGTGCTTGTAACGTAATGCTAGACTACAATGAGCAGTTCTTC	CSACNVMLDYNEQFF
TRBV28	TRBJ2-1	15	-	TRBD2	TGTGCCAGCAGCCGAGGGGGACTAGCGGAAGTTGAGCAGTTCTTC	CASSRGGLAEVEQFF
TRBV24-1	TRBJ2-7	15	-	TRBD1	TGTGCCACCAGTGACCAGACAGGGAAGGGCTACGAGCAGTACTTC	CATSDQTGKGYEQYF
TRBV4-2	TRBJ2-7	15	many	TRBD1	TGTGCCAGCAGCCAAGAAGGGACAGGGCCCTTCGAGCAGTACTTC	CASSQEGTGPFEQYF
TRBV3-1	TRBJ2-1	17	-	TRBD2	TGTGCCAGCAGCCAAGAGGCAGCGGGAGGGCCATACAATGAGCAGTTCTTC	CASSQEAAGGPYNEQFF
TRBV12-3/TRBV12-4	TRBJ1-6	14	few	-	TGTGCCACTTCCTTCGGACAGAATAATTCACCCCTCCACTTT	CATSFGQNNSPLHF
TRBV10-1	TRBJ2-7	14	many	-	TGCGCCAGCAGCCCGGACTCAACCGGGTACGAGCAGTACTTC	CASSPDSTGYEQYF
TRBV7-9	TRBJ2-7	16	few	TRBD2	TGTGCCAGCTCCCGGCCCCAGGGCGGGGGCTCCTACGAGCAGTACTTC	CASSRPQGGGSYEQYF
TRBV28	TRBJ2-3	19	-	TRBD2	TGTGCCAGCAGCCCTAGGAGCGCTGGGACTAGCGGGGTCACAGATACGCAGTATTTT	CASSPRSAGTSGVTDTQYF
TRBV4-1	TRBJ1-2	14	-	-	TGCGCCAGCAGCGGGTCAGGAGGGGCGGGTGGCTACACCTTC	CASSGSGGAGGYTF
TRBV4-2	TRBJ2-3	19	-	TRBD2	TGTGCCAGCAGCCAAGAGGTTCTCCTAGCGGGCCCAGGGGCCAGTACGCAGTATTTT	CASSQEVLLAGPGASTQYF
TRBV6-1	TRBJ2-3	18	-	-	TGTGCCAGCAGTCCGTCCCGGGACATAAGACCGAGCACAGATACGCAGTATTTT	CASSPSRDIRPSTDTQYF
TRBV20-1	TRBJ2-4	16	-	-	TGCAGTGCTAGTGGTAGGGGAAGAGGGAAGGTAAACATTCAGTACTTC	CSASGRGRGKVNIQYF
TRBV18	TRBJ2-5	13	few	-	TGTGCCAGCACGAGGGGTTTCGGGGAGACCCAGTACTTC	CASTRGFGETQYF
TRBV20-1	TRBJ1-2	13	-	-	TGCAGTGCGAGCGGGTTTTGGGAGGATGGCTACACCTTC	CSASGFWEDGYTF
TRBV7-3	TRBJ2-7	15	-	TRBD2	TGTGCCAGCAGCTTGGACGGACTAGGCTACAATGAGCAGTACTTC	CASSLDGLGYNEQYF
TRBV6-2/TRBV6-3	TRBJ1-2	14	few	TRBD1	TGTGCCAGCAGTAGGGACAGTCTACTCTATGGCTACACCTTC	CASSRDSLLYGYTF
TRBV7-9	TRBJ1-2	14	few	-	TGTGCCAGCAGCATGCCGTCTGAAGGATATGGCTACACCTTC	CASSMPSEGYGYTF
TRBV5-6	TRBJ2-5	17	-	-	TGTGCCAGCAGCTTGATCGGCGGGGTAAATTTAACCTACGTGCAGTACTTC	CASSLIGGVNLTYVQYF
TRBV20-1	TRBJ2-3	12	many	-	TGCAGTGCTAGTCCTAGGGGCGATACGCAGTATTTT	CSASPRGDTQYF
TRBV28	TRBJ2-7	16	-	TRBD1	TGTGCCACCGATAGTACCCACAGGGGTCGATCCTACGAGCAGTACTTC	CATDSTHRGRSYEQYF
TRBV20-1	TRBJ2-7	15	once	TRBD2	TGCAGTGCTAGAGATCTAGCGGGAGTATCCCACGAGCAGTACTTC	CSARDLAGVSHEQYF
TRBV3-1	TRBJ1-1	13	few	-	TGTGCCAGCAGCCAAGTCGGACCGGGACGCGCTTTCTTT	CASSQVGPGRAFF
TRBV5-4	TRBJ2-1	14	once	-	TGTGCCAGCAGCTTGGCCTTAGGGGTCAATGAGCAGTTCTTC	CASSLALGVNEQFF
TRBV7-9	TRBJ2-7	15	-	TRBD1	TGTGCCAGCAGCTTAGAGGACAGGGGCCTTGGGGGGCAGTACTTC	CASSLEDRGLGGQYF
TRBV14	TRBJ1-2	14	-	TRBD1	TGTGCCAGCAGCCCCCTGACAGGGCACTATGACTACACCTTC	CASSPLTGHYDYTF
TRBV15	TRBJ2-3	18	-	-	TGTGCCACCAGCAGAGATCCAGGTTTGGCGGTTGGCACAGATACGCAGTATTTT	CATSRDPGLAVGTDTQYF